The 22 T cell receptor beta chains below all came from one sample that was sequenced in a study of T cell responses to AZD1222 COVID-19 vaccine. Data came from immunoSEQ multiplex PCR; TCRdb stores just in-frame clones and leaves some out. The sample lists fewer than 200,000 clones; just over 90% were seen once. Material: peripheral blood, obtained on day 0 of AZD1222 vaccination. These receptors were taken from an adult in good health.

The count of this clone is one. The V call is TRBV7-9, the J call TRBJ1-2; D remains ambiguous. CDR3 size: 14 residues. The ends were cut back, 0 bases at V and 2 bases at J, with 7 bases in the middle. In germline, CDR1 is SEHNR, CDR2 FQNEAQ (reference sequence). The CDR3 nucleotides are TGTGCCAGCAGCTTAGCGCACGGGAACTATGGCTACACCTTC. As protein: CASSLAHGNYGYTF.

The chain uses TRBV5-1 and TRBJ1-6; no firm D call. CDR1 and CDR2 from the germline V gene are SGHRS and YFSETQ. The ends were cut back, 0 bases at V and 7 bases at J, with 14 bases in the middle. The CDR3 loop spans 16 amino acids. The CDR3 nucleotides are TGCGCCAGCAGCTTGGACCGTGGGAAGTTAAATTCACCCCTCCACTTT. Translating gives CASSLDRGKLNSPLHF.

This clone was detected once. The chain carries TRBV10-3 and TRBJ1-1, with 8 bases fitting TRBD1. Germline CDR1 and CDR2: ENHRY and SYGVKD. Trimming at V came to 6 bases and at J to 5 bases, leaving 14 bases not matched to a gene. The CDR3 extends over 16 amino acids. The CDR3 is CAIRRQGLIRETEAFF. Written as DNA, the CDR3 is TGTGCCATCAGACGACAGGGGTTGATTCGGGAGACTGAAGCTTTCTTT.

Worth noting for this clone: This specimen includes other DNA sequences encoding the same CDR3. The rearrangement links TRBV2 to TRBJ1-2; D gene unclear. The V and J ends lost 0 bases and 1 base respectively, with 6 bases between them. CDR3 size: 14 residues. Germline assignment: CDR1 SNHLY and CDR2 FYNNEI. Here the CDR3 reads CASSEAPVNYGYTF. DNA of the CDR3: TGTGCCAGCAGTGAAGCGCCCGTTAACTATGGCTACACCTTC.

The rearrangement joins TRBV11-2 to TRBJ2-1, with 7 bases that match TRBD1. Germline loops: CDR1 SGHAT, CDR2 FQNNGV. The CDR3 length is 15 residues. V shed 7 bases and J 7 bases; nucleotides not matched to a gene: 13. The CDR3 here is CASTQDRVRGNEQFF. CDR3 in DNA: TGTGCCAGCACCCAAGACAGGGTGAGGGGTAATGAGCAGTTCTTC.

V is TRBV7-9 and J is TRBJ1-1; D ambiguous. This CDR3 region has 13 residues. The germline V gene encodes CDR1 SEHNR and CDR2 FQNEAQ (reference sequence). With 6 bases removed from V and 1 base from J, the gap between germline ends came to 9 bases. Here the CDR3 reads CASSLIWNTEAFF. In DNA, the CDR3 is TGTGCCAGCAGTCTTATCTGGAACACTGAAGCTTTCTTT.

This chain links TRBV7-9 with TRBJ1-1, with D hard to call. Trimming left V 5 bases short and J 2 bases short, with 12 bases between. CDR1 and CDR2 from the germline V gene are SEHNR and FQNEAQ (reference sequence). The CDR3 totals 14 residues. As DNA, the CDR3 is TGTGCCAGCAGCCCCCCGACATTCAACACTGAAGCTTTCTTT. Protein product: CASSPPTFNTEAFF.

V usage is TRBV12-3 or TRBV12-4 and J usage is TRBJ1-6; 8 nucleotides match TRBD1. V was pared by 6 bases and J by 10 bases, with 2 bases of the junction left unmatched. The CDR3 has 12 residues. CDR3 sequence: CASRTGGSPLHF. In nucleotides, the CDR3 is TGTGCCAGCAGAACAGGGGGGTCACCCCTCCACTTT.

In its sample, this clone was seen once. The genes are TRBV15 and TRBJ2-1; D might be TRBD2 (5 bases). Germline V CDR1 and CDR2: LNHNV, YYDKDF (reference sequence). V was shortened by 4 bases and J by 5 bases, with 12 bases between the two germline ends. This CDR3 has 14 amino acids. Here the CDR3 reads CATSIILANNEQFF. The DNA of the CDR3 is TGTGCCACCAGCATTATATTAGCGAACAATGAGCAGTTCTTC.

This clone occurred once. The rearrangement uses TRBV9 and TRBJ2-3; TRBD2 matches 8 bases. Germline values: CDR1 SGDLS, CDR2 YYNGEE. There are 15 residues in the CDR3. The V and J ends lost 4 bases and 0 bases, in that order; junction bases with no gene match: 4. The CDR3 spells CASSPRLASTDTQYF. DNA for the CDR3: TGTGCCAGCAGCCCCCGACTAGCGAGCACAGATACGCAGTATTTT.

The rearrangement uses TRBV12-5 and TRBJ2-3; 7 bases line up with TRBD1. CDR3 size: 14 residues. Germline CDR1 and CDR2: LGHNT and FRNRAP. V dropped 1 base and J dropped 6; count of bases not matched to a gene: 4. Here the CDR3 reads CASGLGQGEDTQYF. CDR3 coding DNA: TGTGCTAGTGGTTTGGGACAGGGAGAGGATACGCAGTATTTT.

This chain joins TRBV6-2 or TRBV6-3 and TRBJ1-5, with D perhaps matching TRBD1 (5 bases). The V gene lost 2 bases and the J gene lost 9 bases, with 11 bases spanning the gap. CDR3 length: 13 amino acids. CDR1 and CDR2 from the germline V gene are MNHEY and SVGEGT. In DNA, the CDR3 is TGTGCCAGCAGTTACCGGGGCCAGCGGCCCCAGCATTTT. Amino acids: CASSYRGQRPQHF.

V is TRBV2 and J is TRBJ2-1, with D perhaps matching TRBD1 or TRBD2 (6 bases each). With 5 bases removed from V and 8 bases from J, the gap between germline ends came to 16 bases. This CDR3 has 14 amino acids. Germline V CDR1 and CDR2: SNHLY, FYNNEI. For the CDR3, the DNA is TGTGCCAGCAGTACAGCGGAGGGGGTGGATGAGCAGTTCTTC. Translated, it gives CASSTAEGVDEQFF.

The chain combines TRBV11-2 with TRBJ2-7; a possible D gene is TRBD2 (6 bases). The CDR3 sequence is 16 residues long. Germline V gives CDR1 SGHAT, CDR2 FQNNGV. Trimming left V 4 bases short and J 2 bases short, with 18 bases between. The CDR3 here is CASSSGSGTFTYEQYF. The CDR3 coding sequence is TGTGCCAGCAGCTCCGGCTCCGGGACTTTTACCTACGAGCAGTACTTC.

The rearrangement uses TRBV5-1 and TRBJ2-1; D perhaps matches TRBD1 (6 bases). The CDR3 has 16 residues. V was pared by 0 bases and J by 7 bases, with 17 bases between. Germline V CDR1 and CDR2: SGHRS, YFSETQ. This chain's CDR3 is CASSLGTVTAGNEQFF. The CDR3 coding sequence is TGCGCCAGCAGCTTGGGGACAGTGACGGCAGGTAATGAGCAGTTCTTC.

The chain joins TRBV18 to TRBJ2-7; TRBD1 or TRBD2 may be the D gene (5 bases each). There are 14 residues in the CDR3. CDR1 KGHSH and CDR2 LQKENI come from the germline V gene. V was clipped by 8 bases and J by 0 bases, with 14 bases between them. The CDR3 sequence is CASIGTASSYEQYF. DNA of the CDR3: TGTGCCAGCATAGGGACGGCGAGCTCCTACGAGCAGTACTTC.

CDR3 amino acids: CASSVQGWVTGELFF. The DNA for the CDR3 is TGTGCCAGCAGCGTACAGGGGTGGGTTACCGGGGAGCTGTTTTTT. V and J are TRBV6-5 and TRBJ2-2; 7 bases match TRBD1. The CDR3 length is 15 residues. The V and J ends lost 6 bases and 5 bases, in that order; junction bases with no gene match: 9. Germline lookup yields CDR1 MNHEY and CDR2 SVGAGI.

The V call is TRBV19, the J call TRBJ1-1; D perhaps matches TRBD1 (6 bases). The CDR3 covers 14 residues. V lost 8 bases, J lost 1 base, and 14 bases lay in between. Per germline, CDR1 LNHDA and CDR2 SQIVND (reference sequence). Written as DNA, the CDR3 is TGTGCCAGTTCCCTAAAAGGGGGGAACACTGAAGCTTTCTTT. Protein product: CASSLKGGNTEAFF.

The genes are TRBV10-3 and TRBJ2-1, with TRBD2 matching 14 bases. Germline V CDR1 and CDR2: ENHRY, SYGVKD. The length of the CDR3 is 17 residues. J gave up 5 bases and V 6 bases, and 9 bases lay outside the gene matches. CDR3 nucleotide sequence: TGTGCCATCAGCCCTTTGGAGGGACTAGCGGGAGACAATGAGCAGTTCTTC. It is translated as CAISPLEGLAGDNEQFF.

This clone occurred once. This chain uses TRBV5-1 with TRBJ1-4, with 9 bases fitting TRBD1. Germline lookup yields CDR1 SGHRS and CDR2 YFSETQ. The CDR3 consists of 17 residues. V lost 4 bases and J lost 7; bases outside the gene matches: 14. The CDR3 DNA reads TGCGCCAGCAGCCGGAGACCTCACAGGGGGCAAGGTGAAAAACTGTTTTTT. Protein sequence: CASSRRPHRGQGEKLFF.

This clone was observed a single time. V usage is TRBV2 and J usage is TRBJ1-4; weak D call: TRBD1 (6 bases). The V gene lost 7 bases and the J gene lost 7 bases, with 13 bases spanning the gap. Germline lookup yields CDR1 SNHLY and CDR2 FYNNEI. The CDR3 is made up of 13 amino acids. The CDR3 region has the DNA TGTGCCAGCACGGGGGCTGAAGGTGAAAAACTGTTTTTT. Its protein product is CASTGAEGEKLFF.

V is TRBV7-2 and J is TRBJ2-1, with a weak D call TRBD2 (6 bases). This CDR3 comprises 14 residues. In germline, CDR1 is SGHTA, CDR2 FQGNSA. Trimming took 0 bases from V and 5 from J, leaving 8 bases between them. The CDR3 DNA follows: TGTGCCAGCAGCTTAGCGGAGGGAAACAATGAGCAGTTCTTC. Its translation is CASSLAEGNNEQFF.